The 29 T cell receptor beta chains presented below share a single source sample, sequenced in a study of blood T cell repertoires in COVID-19. Method: immunoSEQ multiplex PCR; TCRdb's copy keeps in-frame clones and lacks some. The sample holds about 310,000 clones, 75% to 90% seen once. The sequenced material came from PBMCs or T cells enriched from blood (not recorded which). These receptors were taken from a man aged 60-69 years who had recovered from COVID-19.

There are a few counts of this clone. The chain carries TRBV3-1 (or the pseudogene TRBV3-2) and TRBJ2-4; tentatively, D is TRBD2 (5 bases). The V end lost 3 bases, the J end lost 0 bases, and 12 bases lay between the germline ends. The CDR3 totals 16 residues. The germline V gene has CDR1 LGHDT and CDR2 YNNKEL (reference sequence). The CDR3 nucleotides read TGTGCCAGCAGCCAGGAGACTAACCTAGCCAAAAACATTCAGTACTTC. Amino acid sequence: CASSQETNLAKNIQYF.

V gene TRBV12-3 or TRBV12-4 combines with J gene TRBJ2-3, with D unclear. This CDR3 has 11 residues. V was trimmed by 5 bases and J by 2 bases, leaving 2 bases between them. The CDR3 sequence: CASSLTDTQYF. Here the CDR3 DNA reads TGTGCCAGCAGTCTCACAGATACGCAGTATTTT.

The chain couples TRBV5-8 to TRBJ2-7, with TRBD1 identical over 7 bases. The CDR3 extends over 15 amino acids. V dropped 4 bases and J dropped 0; count of bases not matched to a gene: 7. CDR1 is SGHTS, CDR2 YDEGEE, per germline. The CDR3 is CASSRRDSSSYEQYF. Written as DNA, the CDR3 is TGTGCCAGCAGCCGCCGGGACAGCAGCTCCTACGAGCAGTACTTC.

This clone has a single count. V and J are TRBV14 and TRBJ1-1; D gene uncertain. The germline V gene has CDR1 SGHDN and CDR2 FVKESK. V was shortened by 4 bases and J by 4 bases, with 10 bases between the two germline ends. The CDR3 totals 13 residues. The CDR3 region has the DNA TGTGCCAGCAGCCTAGTGAGAGGCACTGAAGCTTTCTTT. It codes for CASSLVRGTEAFF.

The chain carries TRBV9 and TRBJ2-1; D is undetermined. V was cut by 1 base and J by 4 bases, with 9 bases left in between. Germline loops: CDR1 SGDLS, CDR2 YYNGEE. The CDR3 length is 14 residues. The DNA of the CDR3 is TGTGCCAGCAGCGTATCGACAAGATACAATGAGCAGTTCTTC. Translation gives CASSVSTRYNEQFF.

The chain carries TRBV3-1 (or the pseudogene TRBV3-2) and TRBJ2-2, with a tentative D call TRBD2 (5 bases). Germline CDR1 LGHDT, CDR2 YNNKEL (reference sequence). The CDR3 is made up of 14 amino acids. V was pared by 7 bases and J by 2 bases, with 11 bases between. CDR3 sequence: CASTVRTNTGELFF. Written as DNA, the CDR3 is TGTGCCAGCACTGTCCGGACTAACACCGGGGAGCTGTTTTTT.

The V gene is TRBV3-1 (or the pseudogene TRBV3-2), the J gene TRBJ2-1, with a possible D match to TRBD1 (5 bases). Per germline, CDR1 LGHDT and CDR2 YNNKEL (reference sequence). Trimming shortened V by 4 bases and J by 9 bases, and 10 bases separated the two germline ends. This CDR3 has 12 residues. The CDR3 region is CASSLSRGEQFF. The DNA for the CDR3 is TGTGCCAGCAGCCTTTCAAGGGGTGAGCAGTTCTTC.

This clone has just one count. CDR3 in amino acids: CASSTGVSSYNEQFF. The CDR3 DNA follows: TGTGCCAGCAGCACAGGGGTCAGCTCCTACAATGAGCAGTTCTTC. The rearrangement joins TRBV7-2 to TRBJ2-1; TRBD1 matches 7 bases. Germline V gene data show CDR1 as SGHTA and CDR2 as FQGNSA. The CDR3 sequence is 15 residues long. Germline trimming cut 5 bases from V and 0 bases from J; bases unmatched to any gene: 4.

This chain uses TRBV27 with TRBJ1-5; TRBD1 might be the D (5 bases). Trimming cost V 1 base and J 3 bases, with 13 bases left between them. The CDR3 contains 16 residues. CDR1 is MNHEY and CDR2 is SMNVEV in the germline V gene (reference sequence). CDR3 protein: CASSLLAGVANQPQHF. The CDR3 coding sequence is TGTGCCAGCAGTTTATTGGCGGGGGTAGCCAATCAGCCCCAGCATTTT.

The chain links TRBV11-2 to TRBJ2-7; TRBD2 matches 9 bases. CDR1 and CDR2 from the germline V gene are SGHAT and FQNNGV. This CDR3 has 15 residues. V trimming: 1 base; J trimming: 6 bases; junction bases outside the gene matches: 7. CDR3 residues: CASSLVLAGVSEQYF. The CDR3 DNA follows: TGTGCCAGCAGCTTAGTATTAGCGGGAGTTTCCGAGCAGTACTTC.

This clone was picked up a small number of times. V is TRBV28 and J is TRBJ1-4; possible D gene TRBD1, 5 bases. The CDR3 sequence is 16 residues long. V was pared by 6 bases and J by 0 bases, with 14 bases between. The germline gives CDR1 MDHEN, CDR2 SYDVKM. The CDR3 here is CASRRGWGATNEKLFF. CDR3 coding DNA: TGTGCCAGCAGGCGCGGGTGGGGGGCAACTAATGAAAAACTGTTTTTT.

V gene TRBV28 combines with J gene TRBJ2-1; the D is unclear. Germline-derived CDR1 and CDR2 are MDHEN and SYDVKM. V was trimmed by 3 bases and J by 4 bases, leaving 7 bases between them. The CDR3 contains 13 residues. This CDR3 reads CASSFGLYNEQFF. For the CDR3, the DNA is TGTGCCAGCAGTTTCGGGTTGTACAATGAGCAGTTCTTC. Combining the CDR3 with reference TRBV28 and TRBJ2-1 gives the whole variable domain DVKVTQSSRYLVKRTGEKVFLECVQDMDHENMFWYRQDPGLGLRLIYFSYDVKMKEKGDIPEGYSVSREKKERFSLILESASTNQTSMYLCASSFGLYNEQFFGPGTRLTVL.

The chain uses TRBV28 and TRBJ1-6; D is unclear. Trimming took 3 bases from V and 6 from J, leaving 9 bases between them. This CDR3 has 14 residues. Germline V gene data show CDR1 as MDHEN and CDR2 as SYDVKM. The CDR3 region has the DNA TGTGCCAGCAGTTTGGCAGAGCGTAATTCACCCCTCCACTTT. It encodes CASSLAERNSPLHF.

This clone was counted once. The V call is TRBV5-1, the J call TRBJ1-2; D gene unclear. V dropped 4 bases and J dropped 3 bases, with 10 bases sitting between them. The CDR3 consists of 13 residues. CDR1 and CDR2 from the germline V gene are SGHRS and YFSETQ. CDR3 DNA sequence: TGCGCCAGCAGCCTAGGAGTGGACTATGGCTACACCTTC. Translation gives CASSLGVDYGYTF.

V usage is TRBV7-2 and J usage is TRBJ1-1, with D unresolved. V was shortened by 5 bases and J by 1 base, with 14 bases between the two germline ends. Germline V gene data show CDR1 as SGHTA and CDR2 as FQGNSA. This CDR3 has 15 residues. CDR3 residues: CASSPLFWANTEAFF. The CDR3 region has the DNA TGTGCCAGCAGCCCCCTCTTCTGGGCGAACACTGAAGCTTTCTTT. The full variable domain, its missing parts supplied by reference TRBV7-2 and TRBJ1-1, is GAGVSQSPSNKVTEKGKDVELRCDPISGHTALYWYRQSLGQGLEFLIYFQGNSAPDKSGLPSDRFSAERTGGSVSTLTIQRTQQEDSAVYLCASSPLFWANTEAFFGQGTRLTVV.

This chain uses TRBV5-4 with TRBJ2-2; 11 nucleotides match TRBD2. The V and J ends lost 0 bases and 7 bases, in that order; junction bases with no gene match: 5. From germline, CDR1 is SGHNT and CDR2 YYREEE (reference sequence). The CDR3 has 16 amino acids. The DNA of the CDR3 is TGTGCCAGCAGCTTGGAACTAGCGGGAGCCGGCGGGGAGCTGTTTTTT. Residues: CASSLELAGAGGELFF.

The V and J genes are TRBV5-1 and TRBJ2-3; 11 bases are a match to TRBD2. The CDR3 loop spans 17 amino acids. Germline CDR1 is SGHRS and CDR2 is YFSETQ. Unmatched junction bases numbered 10, after V lost 2 bases and J lost 5 bases. The CDR3 DNA sequence: TGCGCCAGCAGCTTCCTCACCGTAGCGGGAGGGCTAGATACGCAGTATTTT. It yields the protein CASSFLTVAGGLDTQYF.

This chain links TRBV19 with TRBJ2-5; the D gene is possibly TRBD1 (5 bases). Germline V CDR1 and CDR2: LNHDA, SQIVND (reference sequence). V was clipped by 5 bases and J by 3 bases, with 10 bases between them. This CDR3 has 13 residues. CDR3 DNA: TGTGCCAGTAGTCTGCCAGGGAAAGAGACCCAGTACTTC. Translation gives CASSLPGKETQYF. Together with reference TRBV19 and TRBJ2-5, the CDR3 gives the full variable domain: DGGITQSPKYLFRKEGQNVTLSCEQNLNHDAMYWYRQDPGQGLRLIYYSQIVNDFQKGDIAEGYSVSREKKESFPLTVTSAQKNPTAFYLCASSLPGKETQYFGPGTRLLVL.

The V gene is TRBV6-2 or TRBV6-3, the J gene TRBJ1-1; unclear D gene. CDR3 length: 13 residues. In germline, CDR1 is MNHEY, CDR2 SVGEGT. Trimming took off 0 bases at V and 1 base at J, with 3 bases between the two ends. CDR3: CASSYSRNTEAFF. The DNA of the CDR3 is TGTGCCAGCAGTTACTCCCGGAACACTGAAGCTTTCTTT.

This chain joins TRBV3-1 (or the pseudogene TRBV3-2) and TRBJ1-2; tentative D call: TRBD1 (6 bases). The CDR3 has 16 residues. Trimming shortened V by 3 bases and J by 4 bases, and 18 bases separated the two germline ends. Germline V gives CDR1 LGHDT, CDR2 YNNKEL (reference sequence). DNA for the CDR3: TGTGCCAGCAGCCATGTTACCACAGGGTCCGGCTATGGCTACACCTTC. Protein product: CASSHVTTGSGYGYTF.

This clone was observed at least ten times. The gene calls are TRBV2 and TRBJ2-7, with TRBD2 matching 7 bases. The V segment lost 8 bases and the J segment 4 bases; nucleotides outside the gene matches: 5. The germline V gene encodes CDR1 SNHLY and CDR2 FYNNEI. This CDR3 is built from 12 residues. The CDR3 loop is CASGRDVYEQYF. Here the CDR3 DNA reads TGTGCCAGCGGGAGGGACGTTTACGAGCAGTACTTC.

J is TRBJ2-2 and V is TRBV6-5; 7 bases are a match to TRBD1. The CDR3 sequence is 14 residues long. The germline CDR1 and CDR2 sequences are MNHEY and SVGAGI. The trim removed 2 bases at V and 7 bases at J, leaving 4 bases unmatched. Here the CDR3 DNA reads TGTGCCAGCAGTTACAGGGGGCGTAACGGGGAGCTGTTTTTT. It codes for CASSYRGRNGELFF.

The chain recombines TRBV27 with TRBJ1-2; maybe TRBD1 (6 bases). Germline loops: CDR1 MNHEY, CDR2 SMNVEV (reference sequence). CDR3 size: 15 residues. V lost 3 bases and J 12 bases, leaving 23 bases between the germline ends. CDR3 protein: CASSLRGAGVLWHTF. The CDR3 DNA sequence: TGTGCCAGCAGTTTGAGGGGGGCGGGGGTGCTATGGCACACCTTC.

The V gene is TRBV24-1, the J gene TRBJ2-1, with 8 bases that match TRBD1. Germline V gene lookup returns CDR1 KGHDR and CDR2 SFDVKD. The trim removed 6 bases at V and 10 bases at J, leaving 1 base unmatched. The CDR3 has 11 residues. CDR3 sequence (DNA): TGTGCCACCAGTAGGACAGGGGAGCAGTTCTTC. Its translation is CATSRTGEQFF.

The gene calls are TRBV5-8 and TRBJ1-3; perhaps TRBD1 as D (6 bases). CDR3 size: 15 residues. Trimming took off 2 bases at V and 3 bases at J, with 12 bases between the two ends. Germline-derived CDR1 and CDR2 are SGHTS and YDEGEE. The CDR3 region is CASSFRGGYGNTIYF. As DNA, the CDR3 is TGTGCCAGCAGCTTCAGAGGGGGTTATGGAAACACCATATATTTT.

This clone came up many times. This chain uses TRBV2 with TRBJ2-1, with D perhaps matching TRBD2 (6 bases). Germline V lookup: CDR1 SNHLY, CDR2 FYNNEI. The ends were cut back, 3 bases at V and 0 bases at J, with 9 bases in the middle. This CDR3 is 15 amino acids long. The CDR3 sequence: CASSEGLNSYNEQFF. CDR3 bases: TGTGCCAGCAGTGAGGGACTCAACTCCTACAATGAGCAGTTCTTC.

V and J are TRBV28 and TRBJ1-2, with no clear D. The CDR3 runs to 13 residues. Trimming shortened V by 8 bases and J by 4 bases, and 14 bases separated the two germline ends. CDR1 is MDHEN and CDR2 is SYDVKM in the germline V gene. The CDR3 reads CASLQGGSYGYTF. The CDR3 nucleotides are TGTGCCAGCCTGCAAGGAGGGTCCTATGGCTACACCTTC.

This chain joins TRBV19 and TRBJ2-1; no clear D. V lost 3 bases, J lost 5 bases, and 14 bases lay in between. The CDR3 is 15 residues long. From germline, CDR1 is LNHDA and CDR2 SQIVND (reference sequence). The CDR3: CASSILTIEHNEQFF. The CDR3 DNA follows: TGTGCCAGTAGTATTCTAACCATAGAGCACAATGAGCAGTTCTTC. The full variable domain, its missing parts supplied by reference TRBV19 and TRBJ2-1, is DGGITQSPKYLFRKEGQNVTLSCEQNLNHDAMYWYRQDPGQGLRLIYYSQIVNDFQKGDIAEGYSVSREKKESFPLTVTSAQKNPTAFYLCASSILTIEHNEQFFGPGTRLTVL.

The chain recombines TRBV21-1 with TRBJ2-5; the table's D call of TRBD2 was not tested on the DNA. TRBV21-1 is tagged as a pseudogene. CDR3 size: 16 residues. CDR3 in amino acids: CASSSGASGSRETQYF. Here the CDR3 DNA reads TGTGCCAGCAGCTCAGGGGCTAGCGGGAGCAGGGAGACCCAGTACTTC.